The 2 T cell receptor beta chains in this list originate from one sample, sequenced in a study of PD-L1 blockade in urothelial cancer. The table came from immunoSEQ multiplex PCR; TCRdb's copy has only in-frame clones and leaves some out. Among about 84,000 clones listed, 90% were seen once. This sample comprised PBMCs, obtained around atezolizumab (anti-PD-L1) treatment. The receptors derive from a man between 60 and 75 years old with urothelial cancer.

This clone was seen a single time. The genes are TRBV7-2 and TRBJ2-1, with TRBD2 as a possible D gene (7 bases). The V and J ends lost 4 bases and 6 bases respectively, with 13 bases between them. Germline V gene lookup returns CDR1 SGHTA and CDR2 FQGNSA. This CDR3 spans 14 amino acids. DNA of the CDR3: TGTGCCAGCAGCTCGGGGGGAGGGGGCAATGAGCAGTTCTTC. Translating it yields CASSSGGGGNEQFF.

The gene calls are TRBV7-2 and TRBJ2-1; D not certain. V was shortened by 5 bases and J by 7 bases, with 9 bases between the two germline ends. The CDR3 sequence is 12 residues long. In germline, CDR1 is SGHTA, CDR2 FQGNSA. The CDR3 spells CASSPGWNEQFF. The CDR3 DNA follows: TGTGCCAGCAGCCCCGGGTGGAATGAGCAGTTCTTC.